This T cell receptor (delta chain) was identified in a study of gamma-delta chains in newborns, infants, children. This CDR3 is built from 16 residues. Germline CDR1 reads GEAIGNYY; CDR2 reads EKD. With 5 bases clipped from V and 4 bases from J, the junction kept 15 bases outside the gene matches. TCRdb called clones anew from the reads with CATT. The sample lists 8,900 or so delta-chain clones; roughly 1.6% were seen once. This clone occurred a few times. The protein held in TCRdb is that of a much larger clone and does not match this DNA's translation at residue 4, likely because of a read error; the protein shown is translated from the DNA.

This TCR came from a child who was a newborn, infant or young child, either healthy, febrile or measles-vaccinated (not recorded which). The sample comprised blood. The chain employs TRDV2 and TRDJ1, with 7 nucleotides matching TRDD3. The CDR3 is CACGPVLGAGDDKLIF. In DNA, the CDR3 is TGTGCCTGTGGCCCCGTGCTGGGGGCAGGGGACGATAAACTCATCTTT.